A selection of T cell receptor beta chains follows, all from one sample in a study of T cell changes during pregnancy in multiple sclerosis. Profiled with immunoSEQ multiplex PCR; TCRdb holds only in-frame clones, not every one. Among 40,000 to 50,000 clones listed, almost 95% were seen once. Sample: CD8+ T cells from peripheral blood mononuclear cells, taken in the first trimester of pregnancy. These TCRs come from a female donor with multiple sclerosis, enrolled in a pregnancy study. Each CDR3 is given with its conserved first and last residue. A D gene is named only where the DNA matches it firmly. The size field is filled for only some rows; it gives once, few, many or a size class.

D gene: .; J gene: TRBJ1-1; V gene: TRBV21-1; clone size: .; CDR3 protein: CASSKALEDRATTEAFF; CDR3 DNA: TGTGCCAGCAGCAAAGCGCTGGAGGACAGGGCTACCACTGAAGCTTTCTTT
D gene: TRBD2; J gene: TRBJ2-1; V gene: TRBV7-6; clone size: once; CDR3 protein: CASSLAGSSGGPSSYNEQFF; CDR3 DNA: TGTGCCAGCAGCTTAGCGGGATCTAGCGGGGGGCCTAGCTCCTACAATGAGCAGTTCTTC
D gene: .; J gene: TRBJ2-7; V gene: TRBV15; clone size: .; CDR3 protein: CATSREGDTRNPASSYF; CDR3 DNA: TGTGCCACCAGCAGAGAGGGGGACACCAGAAACCCCGCGAGCTCGTACTTC
D gene: TRBD2; J gene: TRBJ2-7; V gene: TRBV19; clone size: once; CDR3 protein: CASSSGLFYEQYF; CDR3 DNA: TGTGCCAGTAGTTCGGGACTATTTTACGAGCAGTACTTC
D gene: .; J gene: TRBJ2-7; V gene: TRBV29-1; clone size: .; CDR3 protein: CSASGGDSSYEQYF; CDR3 DNA: TGCAGCGCTTCCGGGGGGGACAGCTCCTACGAGCAGTACTTC
D gene: TRBD1; J gene: TRBJ1-2; V gene: TRBV7-9; clone size: .; CDR3 protein: CATQTGGIHGYTF; CDR3 DNA: TGTGCCACCCAGACAGGGGGCATCCATGGCTACACCTTC
D gene: .; J gene: TRBJ2-2; V gene: TRBV29-1; clone size: .; CDR3 protein: CSVEVARTGELFF; CDR3 DNA: TGCAGCGTTGAGGTGGCGAGGACCGGGGAGCTGTTTTTT
D gene: .; J gene: TRBJ1-6; V gene: TRBV10-3; clone size: few; CDR3 protein: CAIKQGSSYNSPLHF; CDR3 DNA: TGTGCCATCAAGCAGGGGAGCTCCTATAATTCACCCCTCCACTTT
D gene: TRBD2; J gene: TRBJ2-7; V gene: TRBV27; clone size: once; CDR3 protein: CASSSRDYHSYEQYF; CDR3 DNA: TGTGCCAGCAGTTCCCGGGACTACCACTCCTACGAGCAGTACTTC
D gene: .; J gene: TRBJ1-4; V gene: TRBV7-9; clone size: .; CDR3 protein: CASSSSGDSAFNEKLFF; CDR3 DNA: TGTGCCAGCAGCTCGTCAGGGGATTCGGCCTTTAACGAAAAACTGTTTTTT
D gene: .; J gene: TRBJ1-5; V gene: TRBV7-9; clone size: .; CDR3 protein: CASTDGRDNQPQHF; CDR3 DNA: TGTGCCAGCACCGATGGACGGGACAATCAGCCCCAGCATTTT
D gene: TRBD1; J gene: TRBJ2-5; V gene: TRBV19; clone size: .; CDR3 protein: CATRDSRIQETQYF; CDR3 DNA: TGTGCCACTAGGGACAGCCGGATCCAAGAGACCCAGTACTTC
D gene: TRBD2; J gene: TRBJ2-7; V gene: TRBV5-4; clone size: .; CDR3 protein: CASSSGLAGERNEQYF; CDR3 DNA: TGTGCCAGCAGTTCGGGACTAGCGGGGGAACGAAACGAGCAGTACTTC
D gene: TRBD2; J gene: TRBJ2-7; V gene: TRBV18; clone size: .; CDR3 protein: CASSLAGGPGKTYEQYF; CDR3 DNA: TGTGCCAGCTCACTAGCGGGAGGGCCAGGCAAGACCTACGAGCAGTACTTC
D gene: .; J gene: TRBJ1-1; V gene: TRBV12-1; clone size: .; CDR3 protein: CASSILPGALKPAEAFF; CDR3 DNA: TGTGCCAGCAGCATACTACCGGGAGCCCTTAAACCGGCTGAAGCTTTCTTT
D gene: .; J gene: TRBJ2-1; V gene: TRBV13; clone size: once; CDR3 protein: CASSEALGGNTNEQFF; CDR3 DNA: TGTGCCAGCAGCGAAGCTCTGGGCGGGAACACCAATGAGCAGTTCTTC
D gene: .; J gene: TRBJ2-5; V gene: TRBV27; clone size: once; CDR3 protein: CASSYTPYQETQYF; CDR3 DNA: TGTGCCAGCAGTTATACTCCGTACCAAGAGACCCAGTACTTC
D gene: .; J gene: TRBJ2-2; V gene: TRBV7-6; clone size: once; CDR3 protein: CASSLDTVTNTGELFF; CDR3 DNA: TGTGCCAGCAGCTTAGATACAGTAACGAACACCGGGGAGCTGTTTTTT
D gene: .; J gene: TRBJ1-2; V gene: TRBV7-3; clone size: .; CDR3 protein: CASSLTGGDGYTF; CDR3 DNA: TGTGCCAGCAGCTTAACAGGGGGGGACGGCTACACCTTC
D gene: .; J gene: TRBJ2-1; V gene: TRBV19; clone size: .; CDR3 protein: CASAGGRYDNEQFF; CDR3 DNA: TGTGCCAGTGCAGGGGGGCGCTACGATAATGAGCAGTTCTTC
D gene: TRBD1; J gene: TRBJ1-2; V gene: TRBV7-9; clone size: few; CDR3 protein: CASEQGAGGYTF; CDR3 DNA: TGTGCCAGCGAACAGGGGGCGGGTGGCTACACCTTC
D gene: TRBD2; J gene: TRBJ2-3; V gene: TRBV7-9; clone size: .; CDR3 protein: CASSLAPRGGPTDTQYF; CDR3 DNA: TGTGCCAGCAGCTTAGCGCCTCGGGGGGGCCCCACAGATACGCAGTATTTT
D gene: .; J gene: TRBJ2-1; V gene: TRBV6-5; clone size: .; CDR3 protein: CASSYALAGEQFF; CDR3 DNA: TGTGCCAGCAGTTACGCACTAGCTGGTGAGCAGTTCTTC
D gene: .; J gene: TRBJ1-3; V gene: TRBV13; clone size: .; CDR3 protein: CASSSRLVSGNTIYF; CDR3 DNA: TGTGCCAGCAGCTCTAGACTGGTCTCTGGAAACACCATATATTTT
D gene: TRBD1; J gene: TRBJ2-7; V gene: TRBV2; clone size: .; CDR3 protein: CASSEAGTAYEQYF; CDR3 DNA: TGTGCCAGCAGTGAAGCTGGGACAGCCTACGAGCAGTACTTC
D gene: .; J gene: TRBJ1-5; V gene: TRBV5-1; clone size: .; CDR3 protein: CASRSYHGGAGNQPQHF; CDR3 DNA: TGCGCCAGCAGATCCTACCATGGGGGGGCGGGCAATCAGCCCCAGCATTTT
D gene: .; J gene: TRBJ2-1; V gene: TRBV2; clone size: .; CDR3 protein: CASRRDLSSYNEQFF; CDR3 DNA: TGTGCCAGCAGGCGAGACTTGAGCTCCTACAATGAGCAGTTCTTC
D gene: TRBD1; J gene: TRBJ2-7; V gene: TRBV18; clone size: .; CDR3 protein: CASSPRDRALVGYEQYF; CDR3 DNA: TGTGCCAGCTCACCACGGGACAGGGCCTTGGTCGGGTACGAGCAGTACTTC
D gene: .; J gene: TRBJ2-3; V gene: TRBV4-1; clone size: .; CDR3 protein: CASSQTALGTDTQYF; CDR3 DNA: TGCGCCAGCAGCCAAACTGCACTCGGTACAGATACGCAGTATTTT
D gene: TRBD1; J gene: TRBJ1-6; V gene: TRBV19; clone size: .; CDR3 protein: CASRDRGRSSYNSPLHF; CDR3 DNA: TGTGCCTCACGGGACAGGGGGCGAAGCTCCTATAATTCACCCCTCCACTTT
D gene: TRBD1; J gene: TRBJ2-7; V gene: TRBV6-1; clone size: medium-sized; CDR3 protein: CASSGEGTGSYEQYF; CDR3 DNA: TGTGCCAGCAGTGGAGAGGGGACAGGGAGCTACGAGCAGTACTTC
D gene: .; J gene: TRBJ1-6; V gene: TRBV7-9; clone size: .; CDR3 protein: CASSPPSSPLHF; CDR3 DNA: TGTGCCAGCAGCCCCCCCAGTTCACCCCTCCACTTT
D gene: TRBD2; J gene: TRBJ2-1; V gene: TRBV19; clone size: few; CDR3 protein: CASSIQAGDYNEQFF; CDR3 DNA: TGTGCCAGTAGTATTCAAGCGGGGGATTACAATGAGCAGTTCTTC
D gene: TRBD2; J gene: TRBJ2-1; V gene: TRBV7-3; clone size: .; CDR3 protein: CASSVGLAEGTEQFF; CDR3 DNA: TGTGCCAGCAGCGTAGGACTAGCGGAAGGGACTGAGCAGTTCTTC
D gene: .; J gene: TRBJ1-1; V gene: TRBV29-1; clone size: .; CDR3 protein: CSVPRLYSNTEAFF; CDR3 DNA: TGCAGCGTTCCGCGACTTTATTCGAACACTGAAGCTTTCTTT
D gene: .; J gene: TRBJ2-7; V gene: TRBV7-3; clone size: .; CDR3 protein: CASSPPLGRFNEQYF; CDR3 DNA: TGTGCCAGCAGCCCCCCGTTGGGGCGGTTTAACGAGCAGTACTTC
D gene: TRBD1; J gene: TRBJ2-7; V gene: TRBV15; clone size: .; CDR3 protein: CATSLTGTGTSEQYF; CDR3 DNA: TGTGCCACCAGCCTAACCGGGACAGGGACATCCGAGCAGTACTTC
D gene: .; J gene: TRBJ2-1; V gene: TRBV7-2; clone size: .; CDR3 protein: CASSFPLGDNEQFF; CDR3 DNA: TGTGCCAGCAGCTTCCCACTAGGAGACAATGAGCAGTTCTTC
D gene: TRBD1; J gene: TRBJ2-7; V gene: TRBV5-6; clone size: .; CDR3 protein: CASSLAAGRGRAEQHF; CDR3 DNA: TGTGCCAGCAGCTTGGCCGCAGGCAGGGGGCGCGCCGAGCAGCACTTC
D gene: .; J gene: TRBJ1-5; V gene: TRBV28; clone size: .; CDR3 protein: CASSWDTYQPQHF; CDR3 DNA: TGTGCCAGCAGTTGGGACACTTACCAGCCCCAGCATTTT
D gene: .; J gene: TRBJ1-1; V gene: TRBV19; clone size: .; CDR3 protein: CASSIAVNTEAFF; CDR3 DNA: TGTGCCAGTAGTATAGCAGTGAACACTGAAGCTTTCTTT
D gene: .; J gene: TRBJ1-1; V gene: TRBV2; clone size: once; CDR3 protein: CASSEGTENTEAFF; CDR3 DNA: TGTGCCAGCAGTGAAGGGACAGAGAACACTGAAGCTTTCTTT
D gene: TRBD1; J gene: TRBJ2-3; V gene: TRBV19; clone size: .; CDR3 protein: CASSRQGETDTQYF; CDR3 DNA: TGTGCCAGTAGTCGGCAGGGGGAAACAGATACGCAGTATTTT
D gene: .; J gene: TRBJ1-1; V gene: TRBV29-1; clone size: .; CDR3 protein: CSVEGLNTEAFF; CDR3 DNA: TGCAGCGTTGAAGGGCTGAACACTGAAGCTTTCTTT
D gene: .; J gene: TRBJ2-2; V gene: TRBV7-3; clone size: .; CDR3 protein: CASSLLSPGVTNTGELFF; CDR3 DNA: TGTGCCAGCAGCTTACTCTCTCCAGGGGTTACGAACACCGGGGAGCTGTTTTTT
D gene: TRBD2; J gene: TRBJ2-2; V gene: TRBV7-6; clone size: .; CDR3 protein: CASSLVPSGINTGELFF; CDR3 DNA: TGTGCCAGCAGCTTAGTGCCTAGCGGGATTAACACCGGGGAGCTGTTTTTT
D gene: TRBD2; J gene: TRBJ2-7; V gene: TRBV28; clone size: .; CDR3 protein: CASSPGTSGRLYEQYF; CDR3 DNA: TGTGCCAGCAGTCCAGGGACTAGCGGGAGACTCTACGAGCAGTACTTC
D gene: .; J gene: TRBJ2-1; V gene: TRBV2; clone size: .; CDR3 protein: CASRTEDRSNEQFF; CDR3 DNA: TGTGCCAGCAGAACGGAGGACAGATCGAATGAGCAGTTCTTC
D gene: .; J gene: TRBJ2-7; V gene: TRBV6-1; clone size: .; CDR3 protein: CASRGGAYYEQYF; CDR3 DNA: TGTGCCAGCCGAGGGGGAGCATATTACGAGCAGTACTTC
D gene: .; J gene: TRBJ2-7; V gene: TRBV7-2; clone size: .; CDR3 protein: CASSLFVQTEHYEQYF; CDR3 DNA: TGTGCCAGCAGCTTATTTGTTCAGACAGAGCACTACGAGCAGTACTTC
D gene: TRBD2; J gene: TRBJ2-5; V gene: TRBV10-1; clone size: .; CDR3 protein: CASKEGRGGETQYF; CDR3 DNA: TGCGCCAGCAAAGAGGGGAGGGGAGGAGAGACCCAGTACTTC
D gene: TRBD1; J gene: TRBJ1-1; V gene: TRBV5-1; clone size: .; CDR3 protein: CASSLGFFQGQGANTEAFF; CDR3 DNA: TGCGCCAGCAGCTTGGGTTTCTTCCAGGGACAGGGGGCGAACACTGAAGCTTTCTTT
D gene: .; J gene: TRBJ1-1; V gene: TRBV4-1; clone size: .; CDR3 protein: CASSQNQGLNTEAFF; CDR3 DNA: TGCGCCAGCAGCCAGAACCAGGGGTTAAACACTGAAGCTTTCTTT
D gene: .; J gene: TRBJ2-6; V gene: TRBV19; clone size: .; CDR3 protein: CASSITGANVLTF; CDR3 DNA: TGTGCCAGTAGTATTACTGGGGCCAACGTCCTGACTTTC
D gene: TRBD1; J gene: TRBJ2-1; V gene: TRBV5-4; clone size: .; CDR3 protein: CASSLGSRTGYANEQFF; CDR3 DNA: TGTGCCAGCAGCTTAGGGTCGAGGACAGGGTATGCCAATGAGCAGTTCTTC
D gene: .; J gene: TRBJ1-4; V gene: TRBV25-1; clone size: .; CDR3 protein: CASSSRDMREKLFF; CDR3 DNA: TGTGCCAGCAGTAGCCGGGACATGAGGGAAAAACTGTTTTTT
D gene: TRBD1; J gene: TRBJ1-1; V gene: TRBV29-1; clone size: .; CDR3 protein: CSAWTGTNTEAFF; CDR3 DNA: TGCAGCGCCTGGACAGGGACGAACACTGAAGCTTTCTTT